This entry features one TCR beta chain sequence. The antigen is undetermined. The sample originates from a study of cytomegalovirus exposure and HLA in healthy donors. As for the study in general: For the roughly 400 genotyped donors, 65% to 90% fell within the Caucasian-associated ancestry cluster.

Trimming left V 4 bases short and J 3 bases short, with 17 bases between. CDR1 and CDR2 from the germline V gene are SNHLY and FYNNEI. CDR3 size: 16 residues. The study, taken as a whole, reports: A highly shared variant cluster was judged a likely technical artifact. HLA-A and HLA-B allele assignments for most subjects were reportedly predicted accurately using TCR beta sequences.

Researchers ran the PCR with 60 Vbeta and 13 Jbeta primers. Per the original data handling: In a later analysis, of 80 million or so unique beta chains, about 12 million appeared in at least two donors. TCRdb's copy holds only in-frame clones and misses some; the assay was immunoSEQ multiplex PCR. V, J and clone size are those of that table, while D and trimming were read from the DNA. The data contain some 90,000 clones, approximately 80% of them singletons. The sample consisted of PBMCs. The rearrangement links TRBV2 to TRBJ2-3; D may be TRBD1 (6 bases). The TCR sequence derives from a man under 40 in good health and CMV-seronegative. CDR3 residues: CASSGTLQGKTDTQYF. The CDR3 nucleotides are TGTGCCAGCAGTGGTACATTGCAGGGGAAGACAGATACGCAGTATTTT. Full variable domain (missing parts from reference TRBV2 and TRBJ2-3): EPEVTQTPSHQVTQMGQEVILRCVPISNHLYFYWYRQILGQKVEFLVSFYNNEISEKSEIFDDQFSVERPDGSNFTLKIRSTKLEDSAMYFCASSGTLQGKTDTQYFGPGTRLTVL.